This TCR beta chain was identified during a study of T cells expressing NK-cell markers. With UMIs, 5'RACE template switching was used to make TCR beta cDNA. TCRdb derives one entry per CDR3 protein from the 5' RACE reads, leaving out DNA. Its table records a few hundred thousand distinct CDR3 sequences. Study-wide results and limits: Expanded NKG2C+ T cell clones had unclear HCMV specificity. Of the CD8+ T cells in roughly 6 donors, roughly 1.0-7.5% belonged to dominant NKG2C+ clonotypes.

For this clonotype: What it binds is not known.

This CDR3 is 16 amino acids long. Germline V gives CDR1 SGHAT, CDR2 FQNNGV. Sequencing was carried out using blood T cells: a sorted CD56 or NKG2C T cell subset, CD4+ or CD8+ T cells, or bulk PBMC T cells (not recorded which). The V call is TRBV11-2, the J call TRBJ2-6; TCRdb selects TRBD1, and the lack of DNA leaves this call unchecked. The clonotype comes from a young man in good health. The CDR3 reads CASSQGVSPGANVLTF.